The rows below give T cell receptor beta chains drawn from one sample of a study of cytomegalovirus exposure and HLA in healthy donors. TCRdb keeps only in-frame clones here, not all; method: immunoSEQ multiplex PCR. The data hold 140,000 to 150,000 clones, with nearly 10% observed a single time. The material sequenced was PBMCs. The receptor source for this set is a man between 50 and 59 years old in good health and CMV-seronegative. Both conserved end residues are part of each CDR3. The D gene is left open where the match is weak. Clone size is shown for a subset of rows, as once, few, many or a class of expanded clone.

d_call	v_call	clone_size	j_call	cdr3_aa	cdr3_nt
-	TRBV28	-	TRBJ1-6	CASSLRTAHNSPLHF	TGTGCCAGCAGTCTCCGGACAGCTCATAATTCACCCCTCCACTTT
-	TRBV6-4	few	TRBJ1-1	CASSERFNTEAFF	TGTGCCAGCAGTGAACGGTTTAACACTGAAGCTTTCTTT
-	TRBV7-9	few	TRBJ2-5	CASSPRGGEETQYF	TGTGCCAGCAGCCCCCGGGGTGGGGAAGAGACCCAGTACTTC
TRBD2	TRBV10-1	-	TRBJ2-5	CASSESRLAGQETQYF	TGCGCCAGCAGTGAGTCGAGGCTAGCGGGGCAAGAGACCCAGTACTTC
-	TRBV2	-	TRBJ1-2	CASSEQPGAFGYTF	TGTGCCAGCAGTGAACAACCAGGGGCTTTTGGCTACACCTTC
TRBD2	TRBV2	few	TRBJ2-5	CASSTSERETQYF	TGTGCCAGCAGTACTAGCGAGCGGGAGACCCAGTACTTC
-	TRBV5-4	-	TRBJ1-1	CASRSSGRDTEAFF	TGTGCCAGCAGATCCTCTGGGCGGGACACTGAAGCTTTCTTT
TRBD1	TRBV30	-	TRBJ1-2	CAWREQGYGGYTF	TGTGCCTGGAGAGAACAGGGGTATGGTGGCTACACCTTC
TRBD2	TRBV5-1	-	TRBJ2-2	CASNSGGLTNTGELFF	TGCGCCAGCAATAGCGGGGGGCTTACGAACACCGGGGAGCTGTTTTTT
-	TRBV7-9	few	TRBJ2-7	CASSPNNEQYF	TGTGCCAGCAGCCCGAACAACGAGCAGTACTTC
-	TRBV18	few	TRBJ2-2	CASSRTANTGELFF	TGTGCCAGCTCACGGACAGCGAACACCGGGGAGCTGTTTTTT
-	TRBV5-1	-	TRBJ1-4	CASSSLTGGQEKLFF	TGCGCCAGCAGCTCATTGACAGGAGGTCAGGAAAAACTGTTTTTT
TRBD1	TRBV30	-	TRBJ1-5	CAWSEYRGRGQPQHF	TGTGCCTGGAGTGAATACAGGGGGCGAGGGCAGCCCCAGCATTTT
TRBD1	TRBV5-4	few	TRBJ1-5	CASSEGTGRNQPQHF	TGTGCCAGCAGCGAGGGGACAGGGCGCAATCAGCCCCAGCATTTT
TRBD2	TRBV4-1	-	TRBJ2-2	CAIQVGGTRGTGELFF	TGCGCCATCCAAGTCGGGGGGACTAGAGGGACCGGGGAGCTGTTTTTT
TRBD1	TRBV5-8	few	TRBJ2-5	CATRDRQETQYF	TGTGCCACCAGGGACAGACAAGAGACCCAGTACTTC
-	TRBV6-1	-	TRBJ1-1	CASSVFGGERAQAFF	TGTGCCAGCAGTGTCTTCGGGGGGGAGAGGGCGCAAGCTTTCTTT
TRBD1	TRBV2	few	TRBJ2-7	CASSYLTRGKEQYF	TGTGCCAGCAGTTACCTGACCAGGGGGAAGGAGCAGTACTTC
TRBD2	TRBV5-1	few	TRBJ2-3	CASSLRGTSGTTDTQYF	TGCGCCAGCAGCCTGAGGGGGACTAGCGGGACCACAGATACGCAGTATTTT
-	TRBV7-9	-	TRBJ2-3	CASSLGLTDTQYF	TGTGCCAGCAGCTTGGGCCTCACAGATACGCAGTATTTT
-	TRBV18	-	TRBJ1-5	CASSPDNGGPQHF	TGTGCCAGCTCACCCGATAATGGAGGGCCCCAGCATTTT
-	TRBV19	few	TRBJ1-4	CASSILADSARELFF	TGTGCCAGTAGTATATTGGCGGACAGTGCCCGGGAACTGTTTTTT
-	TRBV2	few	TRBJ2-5	CASTGPDSKETQYF	TGTGCCAGCACCGGCCCGGACAGTAAAGAGACCCAGTACTTC
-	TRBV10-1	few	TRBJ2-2	CASSESLNTGELFF	TGCGCCAGCAGTGAGTCACTTAACACCGGGGAGCTGTTTTTT
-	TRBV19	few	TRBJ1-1	CASSTRQLEAFF	TGTGCCAGTAGTACCCGACAGCTTGAAGCTTTCTTT
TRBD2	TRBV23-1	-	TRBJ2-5	CASSPTIAGEETQYF	TGCGCCAGCAGTCCGACAATAGCGGGAGAAGAGACCCAGTACTTC
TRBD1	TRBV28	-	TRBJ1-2	CASSLYRGGYGYTF	TGTGCCAGCAGTTTATACAGGGGGGGCTATGGCTACACCTTC
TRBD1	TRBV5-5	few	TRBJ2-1	CASSYGQGGVLYNEQFF	TGTGCCAGCAGCTACGGACAGGGAGGAGTTTTGTACAATGAGCAGTTCTTC